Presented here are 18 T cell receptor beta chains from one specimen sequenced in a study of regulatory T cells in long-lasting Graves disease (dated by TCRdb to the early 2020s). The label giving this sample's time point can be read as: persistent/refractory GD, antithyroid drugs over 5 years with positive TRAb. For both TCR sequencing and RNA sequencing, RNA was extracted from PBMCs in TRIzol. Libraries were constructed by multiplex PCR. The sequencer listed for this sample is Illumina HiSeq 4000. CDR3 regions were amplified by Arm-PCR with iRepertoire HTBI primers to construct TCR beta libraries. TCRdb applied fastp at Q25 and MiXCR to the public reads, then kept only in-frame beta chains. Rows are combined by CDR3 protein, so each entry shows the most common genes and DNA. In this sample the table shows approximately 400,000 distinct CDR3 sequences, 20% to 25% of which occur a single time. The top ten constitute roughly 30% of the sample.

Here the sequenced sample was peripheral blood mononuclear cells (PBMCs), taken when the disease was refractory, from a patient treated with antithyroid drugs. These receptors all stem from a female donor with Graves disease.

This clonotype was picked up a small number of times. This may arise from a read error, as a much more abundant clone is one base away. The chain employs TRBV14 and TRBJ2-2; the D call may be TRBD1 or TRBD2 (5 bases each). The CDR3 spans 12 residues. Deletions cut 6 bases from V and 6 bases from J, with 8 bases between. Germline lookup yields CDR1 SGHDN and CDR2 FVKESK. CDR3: CASSRDAGELFF. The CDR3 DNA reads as TGTGCCAGCAGTCGGGACGCCGGGGAGCTGTTTTTT. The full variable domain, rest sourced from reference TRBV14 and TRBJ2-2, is EAGVTQFPSHSVIEKGQTVTLRCDPISGHDNLYWYRRVMGKEIKFLLHFVKESKQDESGMPNNRFLAERTGGTYSTLKVQPAELEDSGVYFCASSRDAGELFFGEGSRLTVL.

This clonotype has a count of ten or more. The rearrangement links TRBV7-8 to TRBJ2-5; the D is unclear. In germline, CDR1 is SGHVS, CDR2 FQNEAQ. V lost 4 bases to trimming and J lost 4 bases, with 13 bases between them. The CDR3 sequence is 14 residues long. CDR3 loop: CASSYPAGVETQYF. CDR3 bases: TGTGCCAGCAGCTACCCAGCAGGTGTAGAGACCCAGTACTTC.

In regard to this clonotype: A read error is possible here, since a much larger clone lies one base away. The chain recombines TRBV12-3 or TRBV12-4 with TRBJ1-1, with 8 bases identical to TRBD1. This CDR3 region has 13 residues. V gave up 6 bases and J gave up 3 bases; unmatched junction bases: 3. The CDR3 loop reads CASRQTGDTEAFF. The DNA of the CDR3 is TGTGCCAGCAGGCAGACAGGGGACACTGAAGCTTTCTTT.

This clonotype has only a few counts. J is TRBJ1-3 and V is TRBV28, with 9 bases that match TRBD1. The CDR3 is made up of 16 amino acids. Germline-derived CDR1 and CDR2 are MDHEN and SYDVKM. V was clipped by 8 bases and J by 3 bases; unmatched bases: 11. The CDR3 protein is CASEKQGAFNGNTIYF. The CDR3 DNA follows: TGTGCCAGCGAGAAACAGGGGGCTTTCAATGGAAACACCATATATTTT. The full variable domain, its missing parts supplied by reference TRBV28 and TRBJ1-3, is DVKVTQSSRYLVKRTGEKVFLECVQDMDHENMFWYRQDPGLGLRLIYFSYDVKMKEKGDIPEGYSVSREKKERFSLILESASTNQTSMYLCASEKQGAFNGNTIYFGEGSWLTVV.

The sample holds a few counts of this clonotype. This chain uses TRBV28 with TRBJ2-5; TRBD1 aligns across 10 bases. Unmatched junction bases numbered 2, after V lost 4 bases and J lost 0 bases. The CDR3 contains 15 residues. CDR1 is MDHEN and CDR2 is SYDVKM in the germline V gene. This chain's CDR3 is CASSSDRGDQETQYF. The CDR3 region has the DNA TGTGCCAGCAGTTCGGACAGGGGGGACCAAGAGACCCAGTACTTC.

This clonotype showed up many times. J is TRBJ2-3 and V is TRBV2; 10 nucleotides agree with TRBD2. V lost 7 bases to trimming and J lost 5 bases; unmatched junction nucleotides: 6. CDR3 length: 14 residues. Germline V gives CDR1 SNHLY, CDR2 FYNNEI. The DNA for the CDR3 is TGTGCCAGCAAAGGGGCTAGCGGGAGAGATACGCAGTATTTT. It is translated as CASKGASGRDTQYF.

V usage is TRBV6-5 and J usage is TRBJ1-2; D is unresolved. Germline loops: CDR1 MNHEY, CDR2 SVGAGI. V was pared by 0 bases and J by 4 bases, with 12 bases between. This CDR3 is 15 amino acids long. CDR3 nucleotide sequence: TGTGCCAGCAGTTACTCGAGGCGAACCCTCTATGGCTACACCTTC. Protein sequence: CASSYSRRTLYGYTF.

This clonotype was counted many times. The CDR3 DNA reads TGTGCCAGCAGTGGACCGAATCAGCCCCAGCATTTT. Its protein is CASSGPNQPQHF. The chain is built from TRBV27 and TRBJ1-5; D gene uncertain. Per germline, CDR1 MNHEY and CDR2 SMNVEV (reference sequence). The CDR3 is made up of 12 amino acids. V lost 5 bases, J lost 4 bases, and 6 bases lay in between.

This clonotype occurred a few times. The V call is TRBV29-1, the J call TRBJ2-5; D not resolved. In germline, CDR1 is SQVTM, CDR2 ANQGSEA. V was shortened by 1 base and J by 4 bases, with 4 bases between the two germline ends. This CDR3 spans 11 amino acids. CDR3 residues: CSVEGLETQYF. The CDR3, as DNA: TGCAGCGTTGAAGGGTTAGAGACCCAGTACTTC.

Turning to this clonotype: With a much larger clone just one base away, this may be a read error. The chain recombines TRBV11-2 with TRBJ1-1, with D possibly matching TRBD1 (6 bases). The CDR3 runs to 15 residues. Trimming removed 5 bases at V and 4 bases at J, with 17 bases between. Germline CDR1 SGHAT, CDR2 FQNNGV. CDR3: CASSRIQGGITEAFF. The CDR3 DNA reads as TGTGCCAGCAGCCGCATACAGGGTGGGATCACTGAAGCTTTCTTT.

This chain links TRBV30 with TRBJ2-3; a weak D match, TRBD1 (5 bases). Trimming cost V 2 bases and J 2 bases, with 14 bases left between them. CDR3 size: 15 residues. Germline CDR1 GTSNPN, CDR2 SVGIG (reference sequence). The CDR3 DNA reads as TGTGCCTGGAGTCTCCAGGGTTTTCCCACAGATACGCAGTATTTT. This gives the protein CAWSLQGFPTDTQYF.

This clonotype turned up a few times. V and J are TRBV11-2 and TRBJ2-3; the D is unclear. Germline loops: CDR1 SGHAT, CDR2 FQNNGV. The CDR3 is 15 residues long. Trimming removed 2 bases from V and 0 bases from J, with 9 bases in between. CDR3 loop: CASSLSGFSTDTQYF. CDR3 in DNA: TGTGCCAGCAGCTTATCCGGCTTTAGCACAGATACGCAGTATTTT. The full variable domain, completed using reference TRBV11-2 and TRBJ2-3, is EAGVAQSPRYKIIEKRQSVAFWCNPISGHATLYWYQQILGQGPKLLIQFQNNGVVDDSQLPKDRFSAERLKGVDSTLKIQPAKLEDSAVYLCASSLSGFSTDTQYFGPGTRLTVL.

For the CDR3, the DNA is TGTGCTAGTGGTTTGGGCCCTAGCGGGAGTGACTGGTACGAGCAGTACTTC. It encodes CASGLGPSGSDWYEQYF. The chain carries TRBV12-5 and TRBJ2-7, with TRBD2 matching over 10 bases. The V and J ends lost 1 base and 4 bases, in that order; junction bases with no gene match: 10. From germline, CDR1 is LGHNT and CDR2 FRNRAP. The CDR3 sequence is 17 residues long.

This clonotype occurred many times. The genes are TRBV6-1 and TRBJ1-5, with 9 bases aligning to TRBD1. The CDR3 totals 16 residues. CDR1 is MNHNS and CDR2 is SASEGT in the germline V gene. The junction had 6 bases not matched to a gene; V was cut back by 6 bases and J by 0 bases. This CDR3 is CASRGTGSPSNQPQHF. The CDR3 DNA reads TGTGCCAGCAGGGGGACAGGGTCCCCTAGCAATCAGCCCCAGCATTTT.

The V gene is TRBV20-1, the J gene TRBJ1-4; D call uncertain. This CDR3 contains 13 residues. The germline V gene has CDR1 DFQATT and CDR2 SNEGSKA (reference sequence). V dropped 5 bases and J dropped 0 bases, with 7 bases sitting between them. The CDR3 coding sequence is TGCAGTGCTTCCCAGCCAACTAATGAAAAACTGTTTTTT. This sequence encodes CSASQPTNEKLFF.

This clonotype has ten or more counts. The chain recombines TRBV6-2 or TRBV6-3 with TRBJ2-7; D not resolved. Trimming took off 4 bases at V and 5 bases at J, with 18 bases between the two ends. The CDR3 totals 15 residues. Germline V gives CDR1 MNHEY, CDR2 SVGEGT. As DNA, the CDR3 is TGTGCCAGCAGTTCCTCGGAACCCCGAAGAAACGAGCAGTACTTC. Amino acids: CASSSSEPRRNEQYF.

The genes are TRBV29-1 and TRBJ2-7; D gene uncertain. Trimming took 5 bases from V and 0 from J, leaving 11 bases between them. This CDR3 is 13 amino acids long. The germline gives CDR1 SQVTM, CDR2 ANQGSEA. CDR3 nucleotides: TGCAGCGTTTTAAACCCGAGCTCCTACGAGCAGTACTTC. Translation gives CSVLNPSSYEQYF.

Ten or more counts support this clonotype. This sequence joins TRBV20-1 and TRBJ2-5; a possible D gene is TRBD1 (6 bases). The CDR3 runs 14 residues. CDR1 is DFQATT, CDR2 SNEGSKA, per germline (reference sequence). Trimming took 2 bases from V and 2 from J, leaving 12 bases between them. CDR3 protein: CSARYLDRQETQYF. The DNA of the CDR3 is TGCAGTGCTAGATACTTAGACAGGCAAGAGACCCAGTACTTC.